This TCR beta chain was profiled in a study of T cells in narcolepsy. Turning to the study itself: Enrolled donors included narcolepsy type 1 or type 2 patients and healthy controls.

Study findings and constraints: Autoreactive HCRT-specific and TRIB2-specific clonotypes were marked in same-patient CSF-versus-blood CD4+ comparisons.

This clone turned up a few times. Its antigen is currently unknown. Germline V CDR1 and CDR2: SGHNT, YYREEE (reference sequence). V was shortened by 4 bases and J by 8 bases, with 13 bases between the two germline ends. This CDR3 is built from 14 residues. Assay: immunoSEQ multiplex PCR; the TCRdb copy retains only in-frame clones and omits some. Among some 30,000 clones listed, 75% to 90% were seen once. Sequencing used CD45RA- memory CD4+ T cells from PBMCs. The chain combines TRBV5-4 with TRBJ1-6; a weak D match, TRBD1 (5 bases). The source is a human donor with narcolepsy. CDR3 amino acids: CASSPRVRDSPLHF. In DNA, the CDR3 is TGTGCCAGCAGCCCGCGGGTCAGGGATTCACCCCTCCACTTT. The entire variable domain, with the rest obtained from reference TRBV5-4 and TRBJ1-6, is as follows: ETGVTQSPTHLIKTRGQQVTLRCSSQSGHNTVSWYQQALGQGPQFIFQYYREEENGRGNFPPRFSGLQFPNYSSELNVNALELDDSALYLCASSPRVRDSPLHFGNGTRLTVT.